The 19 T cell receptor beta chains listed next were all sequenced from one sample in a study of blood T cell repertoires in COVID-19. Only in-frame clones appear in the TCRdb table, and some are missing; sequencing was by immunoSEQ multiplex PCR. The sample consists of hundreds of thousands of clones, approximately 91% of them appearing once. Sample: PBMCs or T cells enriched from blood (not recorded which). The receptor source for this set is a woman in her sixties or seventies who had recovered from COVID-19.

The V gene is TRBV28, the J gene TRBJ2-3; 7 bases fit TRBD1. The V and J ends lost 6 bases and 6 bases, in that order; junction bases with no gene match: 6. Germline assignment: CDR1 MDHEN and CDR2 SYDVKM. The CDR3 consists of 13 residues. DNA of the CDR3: TGTGCCAGCAGCAGTACAGGGGTCGATACGCAGTATTTT. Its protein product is CASSSTGVDTQYF.

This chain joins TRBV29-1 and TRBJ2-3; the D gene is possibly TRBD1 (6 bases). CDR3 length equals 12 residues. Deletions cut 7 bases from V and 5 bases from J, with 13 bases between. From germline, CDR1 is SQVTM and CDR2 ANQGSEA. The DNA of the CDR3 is TGCAGCGCCTCCGGGACATTAGATACGCAGTATTTT. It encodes CSASGTLDTQYF.

This CDR3 reads CASSPVTGRGTDTQYF. CDR3 DNA sequence: TGTGCCAGCAGCCCCGTGACGGGGAGGGGCACAGATACGCAGTATTTT. The V call is TRBV5-5, the J call TRBJ2-3, with 7 bases fitting TRBD2. The V and J ends lost 4 bases and 1 base, in that order; junction bases with no gene match: 9. Germline CDR1 is SGHKS and CDR2 is YYEKEE (reference sequence). The CDR3 loop spans 16 amino acids. Based on the CDR3 plus reference TRBV5-5 and TRBJ2-3, the full variable domain is DAGVTQSPTHLIKTRGQQVTLRCSPISGHKSVSWYQQVLGQGPQFIFQYYEKEERGRGNFPDRFSARQFPNYSSELNVNALLLGDSALYLCASSPVTGRGTDTQYFGPGTRLTVL.

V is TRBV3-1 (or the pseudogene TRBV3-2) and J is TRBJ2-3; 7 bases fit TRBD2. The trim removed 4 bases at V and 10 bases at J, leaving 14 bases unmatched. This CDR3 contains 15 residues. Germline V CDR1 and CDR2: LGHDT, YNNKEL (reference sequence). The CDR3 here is CASSRRGVPYKAQYF. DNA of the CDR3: TGTGCCAGCAGCCGCCGGGGGGTTCCCTATAAGGCGCAGTATTTT.

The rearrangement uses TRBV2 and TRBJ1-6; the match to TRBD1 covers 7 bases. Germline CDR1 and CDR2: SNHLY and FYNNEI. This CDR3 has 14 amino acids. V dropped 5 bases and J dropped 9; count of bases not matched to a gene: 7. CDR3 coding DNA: TGTGCCAGCAGTCCGGACAGGATCCCTTCACCCCTCCACTTT. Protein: CASSPDRIPSPLHF.

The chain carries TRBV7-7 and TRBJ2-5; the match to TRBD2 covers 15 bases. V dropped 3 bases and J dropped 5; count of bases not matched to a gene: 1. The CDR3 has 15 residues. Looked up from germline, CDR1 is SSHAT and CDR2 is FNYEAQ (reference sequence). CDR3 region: CASSLGTSGGETQYF. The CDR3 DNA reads TGTGCCAGCAGCTTGGGGACTAGCGGGGGGGAGACCCAGTACTTC.

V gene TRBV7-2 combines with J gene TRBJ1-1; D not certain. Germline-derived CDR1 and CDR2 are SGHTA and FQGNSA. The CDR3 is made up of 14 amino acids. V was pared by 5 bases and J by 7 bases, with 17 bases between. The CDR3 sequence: CASSPQSGRLEAFF. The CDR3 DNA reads TGTGCCAGCAGCCCCCAAAGCGGGAGGCTTGAAGCTTTCTTT.

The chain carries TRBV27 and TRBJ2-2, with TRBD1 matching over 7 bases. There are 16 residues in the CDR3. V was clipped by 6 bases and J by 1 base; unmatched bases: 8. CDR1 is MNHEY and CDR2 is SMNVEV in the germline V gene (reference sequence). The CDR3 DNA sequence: TGTGCCAGCAGGGCAGGGGGAAGCTTGAACACCGGGGAGCTGTTTTTT. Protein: CASRAGGSLNTGELFF.

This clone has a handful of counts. The CDR3: CASTGRVLYQEGYTF. For the CDR3, the DNA is TGTGCCAGCACGGGCAGGGTGTTGTACCAGGAAGGCTACACCTTC. The chain combines TRBV21-1 with TRBJ1-2; TRBD1, as called in the table, went unchecked against the DNA. TRBV21-1 is reported as a pseudogene. The length of the CDR3 is 15 residues.

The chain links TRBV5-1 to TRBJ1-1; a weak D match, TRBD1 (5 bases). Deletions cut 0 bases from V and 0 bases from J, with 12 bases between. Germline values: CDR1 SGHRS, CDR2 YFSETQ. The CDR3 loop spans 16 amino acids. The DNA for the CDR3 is TGCGCCAGCAGCTTGGAGACAGACAATATGAACACTGAAGCTTTCTTT. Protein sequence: CASSLETDNMNTEAFF.

The CDR3 protein is CASLREETQYF. For the CDR3, the DNA is TGTGCCAGCTTACGGGAAGAGACCCAGTACTTC. This chain connects TRBV12-3 or TRBV12-4 to TRBJ2-5; D is unresolved. The CDR3 covers 11 residues. Deletions cut 8 bases from V and 3 bases from J, with 7 bases between.

CDR3 bases: TGTGCCAGCAGCTTAGCTTCAGGGGGCGCGAACTCCTACGAGCAGTACTTC. It translates to CASSLASGGANSYEQYF. The chain combines TRBV7-9 with TRBJ2-7, with 8 bases fitting TRBD1. The germline V gene encodes CDR1 SEHNR and CDR2 FQNEAQ (reference sequence). The trim removed 0 bases at V and 0 bases at J, leaving 7 bases unmatched. This CDR3 has 17 residues.

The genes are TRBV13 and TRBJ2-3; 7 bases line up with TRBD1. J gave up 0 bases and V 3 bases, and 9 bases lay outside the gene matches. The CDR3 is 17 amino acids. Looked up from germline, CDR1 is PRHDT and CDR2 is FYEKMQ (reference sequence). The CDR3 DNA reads TGTGCCAGCAGCTTGTCGTGGTGGGACAGTAGCACAGATACGCAGTATTTT. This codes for CASSLSWWDSSTDTQYF.

This chain's CDR3 is CATSRTTSRRDSYGYTF. The CDR3 DNA is TGTGCCACCAGCAGAACCACTTCTAGGCGGGACAGCTATGGCTACACCTTC. The chain employs TRBV15 and TRBJ1-2; 7 bases match TRBD1. Germline lookup yields CDR1 LNHNV and CDR2 YYDKDF (reference sequence). The CDR3 covers 17 residues. V lost 2 bases and J lost 4; bases outside the gene matches: 13.

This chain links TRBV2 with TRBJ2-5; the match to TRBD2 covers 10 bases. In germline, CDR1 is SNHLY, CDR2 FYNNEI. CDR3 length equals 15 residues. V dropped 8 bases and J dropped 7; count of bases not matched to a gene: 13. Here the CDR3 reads CASVPSGGPVATQYF. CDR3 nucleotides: TGTGCCAGCGTTCCTAGCGGGGGCCCCGTCGCGACCCAGTACTTC.

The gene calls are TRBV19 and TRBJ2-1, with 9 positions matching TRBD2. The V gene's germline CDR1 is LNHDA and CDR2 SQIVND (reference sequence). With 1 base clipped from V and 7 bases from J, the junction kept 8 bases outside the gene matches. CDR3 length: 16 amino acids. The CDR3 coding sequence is TGTGCCAGTAGTATAGCCGGCGGGGGGGCAACTAATGAGCAGTTCTTC. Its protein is CASSIAGGGATNEQFF. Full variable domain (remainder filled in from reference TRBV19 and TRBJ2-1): DGGITQSPKYLFRKEGQNVTLSCEQNLNHDAMYWYRQDPGQGLRLIYYSQIVNDFQKGDIAEGYSVSREKKESFPLTVTSAQKNPTAFYLCASSIAGGGATNEQFFGPGTRLTVL.

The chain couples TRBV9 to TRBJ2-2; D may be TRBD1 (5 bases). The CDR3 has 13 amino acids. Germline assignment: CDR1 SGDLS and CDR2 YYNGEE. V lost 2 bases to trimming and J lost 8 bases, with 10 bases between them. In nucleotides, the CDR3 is TGTGCCAGCAGCGTGGGGCTTGAGGGGGAGCTGTTTTTT. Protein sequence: CASSVGLEGELFF.

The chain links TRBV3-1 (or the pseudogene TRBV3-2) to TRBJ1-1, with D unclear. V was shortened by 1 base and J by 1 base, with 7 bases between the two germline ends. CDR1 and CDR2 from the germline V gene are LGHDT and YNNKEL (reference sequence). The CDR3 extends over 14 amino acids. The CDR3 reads CASSQVAANTEAFF. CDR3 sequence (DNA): TGTGCCAGCAGCCAAGTAGCCGCGAACACTGAAGCTTTCTTT.

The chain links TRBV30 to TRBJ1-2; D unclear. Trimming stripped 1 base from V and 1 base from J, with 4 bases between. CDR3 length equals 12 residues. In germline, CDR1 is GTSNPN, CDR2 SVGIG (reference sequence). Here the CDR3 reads CAWSDGNYGYTF. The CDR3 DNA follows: TGTGCCTGGAGTGACGGTAACTATGGCTACACCTTC. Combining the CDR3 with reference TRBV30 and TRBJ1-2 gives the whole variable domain SQTIHQWPATLVQPVGSPLSLECTVEGTSNPNLYWYRQAAGRGLQLLFYSVGIGQISSEVPQNLSASRPQDRQFILSSKKLLLSDSGFYLCAWSDGNYGYTFGSGTRLTVV.